This T cell receptor beta chain was sequenced in a study of T cells after yellow fever vaccination. Findings and caveats of the study: Weaker, the secondary response had a peak occurring faster, on day 5 versus 15. Booster samples showed a return of most primary-vaccination clones (approximately 96% CD4, 88% CD8).

For TCR, cDNA came from 5'RACE template switching, which added a universal primer site and UMIs. TCRdb itself ran the 5' RACE reads through MiXCR, one entry per CDR3 protein. The sample contains some 350,000 distinct CDR3 sequences, 6% to 8% of which appear only once. This clonotype was picked up many times. Its antigen is not identified. Germline V gene data show CDR1 as SGHVS and CDR2 as FQNEAQ. V was clipped by 0 bases and J by 6 bases, with 10 bases between them. This CDR3 has 14 amino acids. This sequence originates from a young man who received the YFV17D yellow fever vaccine. The rearrangement uses TRBV7-8 and TRBJ2-3; D unresolved. The sequences come from PBMCs, collected 5 days after the yellow fever booster vaccination. The CDR3 here is CASSLAGLVDTQYF. CDR3 sequence (DNA): TGTGCCAGCAGCTTAGCTGGGCTCGTGGATACGCAGTATTTT.